This T cell receptor beta chain was found in a study of CD8+ T cells in alopecia areata. Study-level points and caveats: Higher clonality than in normal scalp was seen in lesional scalp, especially alopecia totalis/universalis.

CDR3 length: 12 amino acids. Trimming removed 9 bases from V and 2 bases from J, with 10 bases in between. Germline V lookup: CDR1 ENHRY, CDR2 SYGVKD. Noted treatment: oral pan-JAK inhibitor, 5-10 mg twice daily. Peripheral blood and lesional scalp punch biopsies were taken from alopecia areata patients. RNA was extracted and reverse transcribed into cDNA as the sequencing template. The table came from immunoSEQ multiplex PCR; TCRdb's copy has only in-frame clones and leaves some out. The data show more than 150,000 clones, 45% to 75% seen once. A word on this clone: Its antigen is undetermined.

The clonotype comes from a human donor with alopecia areata. This specimen was CD4+ T cells sorted from blood, taken at week 4, from a patient treated with tofacitinib. This chain joins TRBV10-3 and TRBJ1-1; weak D call: TRBD1 (6 bases). In DNA, the CDR3 is TGTGCCATTAGCGGGACAAACACTGAAGCTTTCTTT. This sequence encodes CAISGTNTEAFF.